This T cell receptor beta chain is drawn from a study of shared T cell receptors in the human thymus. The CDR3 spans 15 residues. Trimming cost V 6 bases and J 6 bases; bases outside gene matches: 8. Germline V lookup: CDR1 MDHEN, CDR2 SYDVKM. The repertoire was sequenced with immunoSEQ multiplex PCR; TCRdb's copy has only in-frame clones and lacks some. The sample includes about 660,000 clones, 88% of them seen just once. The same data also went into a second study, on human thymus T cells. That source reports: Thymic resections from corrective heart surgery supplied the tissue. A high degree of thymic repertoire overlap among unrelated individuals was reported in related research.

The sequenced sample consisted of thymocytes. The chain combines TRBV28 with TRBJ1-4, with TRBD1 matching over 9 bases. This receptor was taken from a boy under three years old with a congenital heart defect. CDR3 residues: CASRPPRTGDEKLFF. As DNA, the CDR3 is TGTGCCAGCAGACCGCCGCGGACAGGGGATGAAAAACTGTTTTTT.